This is a list of T cell receptor beta chains from one sample in a study of cytomegalovirus exposure and HLA in healthy donors. Data came from immunoSEQ multiplex PCR; TCRdb stores just in-frame clones and leaves some out. The sample has about 180,000 clones, 77% seen once. The sample comprised PBMCs. The receptors come from a woman in her twenties or thirties in good health and CMV-seropositive. The CDR3 runs from the conserved cysteine through the conserved F or W. Clone sizes are given selectively: once, few, many, or a class where the clone is expanded.

J: TRBJ1-2
size: NA
V: TRBV6-5
CDR3: CASSRTGGGYTF

J: TRBJ1-1
size: NA
V: TRBV10-3
CDR3: CAISDPSGVTEAFF

J: TRBJ2-5
size: NA
V: TRBV15
CDR3: CATSRGTGTQETQYF

J: TRBJ2-7
size: NA
V: TRBV2
CDR3: CASSGETGFSYEQYF

J: TRBJ2-7
size: NA
V: TRBV30
CDR3: CAWGDGTGGREQYF

J: TRBJ2-1
size: NA
V: TRBV11-2
CDR3: CASSHPSSGRTINEQFF

J: TRBJ1-1
size: few
V: TRBV27
CDR3: CASSYAVRGWAFF

J: TRBJ2-7
size: NA
V: TRBV4-3
CDR3: CASSQDIGVHDEQYF

J: TRBJ2-3
size: NA
V: TRBV2
CDR3: CASSRTGRTSDTQYF

J: TRBJ2-1
size: NA
V: TRBV11-2
CDR3: CASSLDRLVGQFF

J: TRBJ2-7
size: NA
V: TRBV7-8
CDR3: CASSKLTSSYEQYF

J: TRBJ1-2
size: NA
V: TRBV6-1
CDR3: CASRLNTGAYGYTF

J: TRBJ1-5
size: NA
V: TRBV28
CDR3: CASSIPRVLWNQPQHF

J: TRBJ2-2
size: few
V: TRBV2
CDR3: CASRSPTSGRAPGELFF

J: TRBJ1-2
size: NA
V: TRBV19
CDR3: CASMAAGGGLRSYGYTF

J: TRBJ1-2
size: NA
V: TRBV6-4
CDR3: CASSDSGTARANYGYTF

J: TRBJ2-7
size: NA
V: TRBV6-1
CDR3: CASSEGRYSYEQYF

J: TRBJ2-7
size: NA
V: TRBV7-8
CDR3: CASSGGTSGTYEQYF

J: TRBJ2-2
size: NA
V: TRBV7-2
CDR3: CASSPQTSWGELFF

J: TRBJ1-2
size: NA
V: TRBV30
CDR3: CACVQGALYGYTF

J: TRBJ1-5
size: NA
V: TRBV6-6
CDR3: CASSYGQANQPQHF

J: TRBJ2-1
size: once
V: TRBV4-1
CDR3: CASSQDIPRTSGSVNEQFF

J: TRBJ2-5
size: once
V: TRBV15
CDR3: CATSSAVRDRGLQETQYF

J: TRBJ2-6
size: NA
V: TRBV7-2
CDR3: CASSLPTGFMSGDVLTF

J: TRBJ1-1
size: NA
V: TRBV5-1
CDR3: CASSSQVGADTEAFF

J: TRBJ2-2
size: NA
V: TRBV7-2
CDR3: CASSLLAGGASTGELFF

J: TRBJ2-7
size: NA
V: TRBV6-5
CDR3: CASSLAGGPTDEQYF

J: TRBJ2-7
size: NA
V: TRBV28
CDR3: CASSSTRYEQYF

J: TRBJ1-2
size: few
V: TRBV5-1
CDR3: CASSIDRGTNYGYTF

J: TRBJ1-2
size: NA
V: TRBV29-1
CDR3: CSVGQGADYGYTF

J: TRBJ2-7
size: NA
V: TRBV2
CDR3: CASSDPGDPREYF

J: TRBJ2-7
size: NA
V: TRBV28
CDR3: CASSFAQGTSYEQYF

J: TRBJ2-2
size: NA
V: TRBV7-2
CDR3: CASSLASGQGKAGELFF

J: TRBJ2-1
size: NA
V: TRBV4-3
CDR3: CASSQVGPSYNEQFF

J: TRBJ2-7
size: few
V: TRBV5-1
CDR3: CASSLVGTNFYEQYF

J: TRBJ2-1
size: NA
V: TRBV7-2
CDR3: CASSLSAAFNEQFF

J: TRBJ1-1
size: NA
V: TRBV28
CDR3: CASSLLQGNGNTEAFF

J: TRBJ2-2
size: NA
V: TRBV27
CDR3: CASRAFGQGANTGEPFF

J: TRBJ2-2
size: NA
V: TRBV5-4
CDR3: CASSLSGLAGPGELFF

J: TRBJ2-5
size: NA
V: TRBV19
CDR3: CASGSGQGTKTQYF

J: TRBJ2-1
size: NA
V: TRBV5-1
CDR3: CASSLMVGLAGGIYNEQFF

J: TRBJ2-1
size: NA
V: TRBV10-2
CDR3: CASSDIRYNEQFF

J: TRBJ1-4
size: few
V: TRBV2
CDR3: CASSGVTSATNEKLFF

J: TRBJ2-3
size: once
V: TRBV10-3
CDR3: CAITPRESTDTQYF

J: TRBJ2-1
size: few
V: TRBV19
CDR3: CASSIELAGGQNEQFF

J: TRBJ2-1
size: NA
V: TRBV29-1
CDR3: CSAAGSQANEQFF

J: TRBJ1-2
size: NA
V: TRBV19
CDR3: CASSRPQGPLLLFHF

J: TRBJ2-3
size: few
V: TRBV6-6
CDR3: CASSYSRATDTQYF

J: TRBJ2-1
size: once
V: TRBV28
CDR3: CASSLLGLAGVNEQFF

J: TRBJ2-3
size: NA
V: TRBV7-8
CDR3: CASSPFDTQYF

J: TRBJ2-1
size: few
V: TRBV13
CDR3: CASSLTGGARYPSEQFF

J: TRBJ2-7
size: NA
V: TRBV6-1
CDR3: CASRWVAGSDEQYF

J: TRBJ2-1
size: NA
V: TRBV6-1
CDR3: CASRKGQAPWDEQFF

J: TRBJ2-5
size: NA
V: TRBV5-6
CDR3: CASSTLQGGETQYF

J: TRBJ2-3
size: few
V: TRBV7-9
CDR3: CASSLGVAGVADTQYF